These 2 T cell receptor beta chains originate from one sample sequenced in a study of blood T cells in healthy people across ages. A sample-barcoded 5' primer and a J-beta primer mix were used in a second PCR of roughly 6 to 11 cycles. TCRdb called the 5' RACE reads again in MiXCR, with one record for every CDR3 protein. The table lists about 680,000 distinct CDR3 sequences, over 45% of them singletons. Source material: blood. These receptors were taken from a woman in her sixties or seventies in good health.

This clonotype has a single count. The gene calls are TRBV28 and TRBJ1-4; no clear D. V lost 1 base to trimming and J lost 6 bases, with 12 bases between them. The CDR3 contains 15 residues. Looked up from germline, CDR1 is MDHEN and CDR2 is SYDVKM. The CDR3 DNA reads TGTGCCAGCAGTTTATCTCGGGCCGCTTATGAAAAACTGTTTTTT. Translating it yields CASSLSRAAYEKLFF. Using reference TRBV28 and TRBJ1-4 for the parts outside the CDR3, the full variable domain is DVKVTQSSRYLVKRTGEKVFLECVQDMDHENMFWYRQDPGLGLRLIYFSYDVKMKEKGDIPEGYSVSREKKERFSLILESASTNQTSMYLCASSLSRAAYEKLFFGSGTQLSVL.

This clonotype was seen only a few times. The CDR3 DNA sequence: TGCGCCAGCAGCTCGATCGGGGTATCCTACAATGAGCAGTTCTTC. It codes for CASSSIGVSYNEQFF. The chain is built from TRBV5-1 and TRBJ2-1, with D maybe TRBD2 (5 bases). Between the trimmed V and J ends, which lost 3 bases and 1 base, there was a span of 11 bases. Germline assignment: CDR1 SGHRS and CDR2 YFSETQ. The CDR3 spans 15 residues.